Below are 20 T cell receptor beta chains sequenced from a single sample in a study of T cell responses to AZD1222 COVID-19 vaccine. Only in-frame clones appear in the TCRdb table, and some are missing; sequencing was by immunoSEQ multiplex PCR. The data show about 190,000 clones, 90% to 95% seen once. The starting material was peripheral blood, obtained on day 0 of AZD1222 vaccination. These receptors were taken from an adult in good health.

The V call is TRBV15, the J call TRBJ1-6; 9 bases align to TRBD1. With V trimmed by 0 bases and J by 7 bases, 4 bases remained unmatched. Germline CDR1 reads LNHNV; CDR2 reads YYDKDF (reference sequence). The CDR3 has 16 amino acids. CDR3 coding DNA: TGTGCCACCAGCAGAGATCCTGACAGGGGGAATTCACCCCTCCACTTT. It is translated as CATSRDPDRGNSPLHF.

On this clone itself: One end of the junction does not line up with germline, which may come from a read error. CDR3 bases: TGTGCCTGCAGCTTAGGAACTGGACAGGGGGCTTACGAGCAGTACTTC. This codes for CACSLGTGQGAYEQYF. The gene calls are TRBV7-9 and TRBJ2-7; 11 positions agree with TRBD1. CDR1 and CDR2 from the germline V gene are SEHNR and FQNEAQ (reference sequence). This CDR3 has 16 residues. The full variable domain, completed using reference TRBV7-9 and TRBJ2-7, is DTGVSQNPRHKITKRGQNVTFRCDPISEHNRLYWYRQTLGQGPEFLTYFQNEAQLEKSRLLSDRFSAERPKGSFSTLEIQRTEQGDSAMYLCACSLGTGQGAYEQYFGPGTRLTVT.

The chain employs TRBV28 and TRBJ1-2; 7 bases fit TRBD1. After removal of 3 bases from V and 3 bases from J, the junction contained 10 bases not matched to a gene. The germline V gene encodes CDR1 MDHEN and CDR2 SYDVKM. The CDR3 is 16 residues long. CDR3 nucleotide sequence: TGTGCCAGCAGTTTGACAGGGACACCTGGGGACTATGGCTACACCTTC. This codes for CASSLTGTPGDYGYTF.

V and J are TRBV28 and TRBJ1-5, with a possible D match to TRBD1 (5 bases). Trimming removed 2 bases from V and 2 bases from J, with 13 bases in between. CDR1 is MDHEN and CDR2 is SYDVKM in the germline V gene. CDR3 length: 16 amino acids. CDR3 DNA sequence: TGTGCCAGCAGTTTAGGGGACCTAGGTCGCAATCAGCCCCAGCATTTT. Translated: CASSLGDLGRNQPQHF.

CDR3 in amino acids: CASSQDPGGLNEKLFF. The CDR3 DNA reads TGCGCCAGCAGCCAAGACCCGGGGGGCCTAAATGAAAAACTGTTTTTT. The rearrangement links TRBV4-1 to TRBJ1-4; D perhaps matches TRBD1 (6 bases). CDR1 and CDR2 (germline): MGHRA, YSYEKL. V was clipped by 0 bases and J by 5 bases, with 13 bases between them. This CDR3 has 16 residues.

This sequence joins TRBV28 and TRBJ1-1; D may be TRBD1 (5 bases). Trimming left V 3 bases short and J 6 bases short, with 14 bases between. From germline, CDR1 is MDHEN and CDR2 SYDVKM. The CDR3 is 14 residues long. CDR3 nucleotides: TGTGCCAGCAGTTTGTACAGGCTGCACTCTGAAGCTTTCTTT. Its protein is CASSLYRLHSEAFF.

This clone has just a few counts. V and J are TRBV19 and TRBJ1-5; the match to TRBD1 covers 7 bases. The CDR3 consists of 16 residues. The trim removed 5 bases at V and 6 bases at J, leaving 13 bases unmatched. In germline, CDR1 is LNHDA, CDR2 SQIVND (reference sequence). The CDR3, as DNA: TGTGCCAGTAGTGTTACCCGACAGGGAGAGGGTCAGCCCCAGCATTTT. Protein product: CASSVTRQGEGQPQHF.

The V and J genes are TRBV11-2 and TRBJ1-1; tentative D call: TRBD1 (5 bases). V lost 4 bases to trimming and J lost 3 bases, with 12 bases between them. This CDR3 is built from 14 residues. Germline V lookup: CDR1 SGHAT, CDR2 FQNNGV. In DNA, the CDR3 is TGTGCCAGCAGCTCACTCGGGGGGGACACTGAAGCTTTCTTT. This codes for CASSSLGGDTEAFF.

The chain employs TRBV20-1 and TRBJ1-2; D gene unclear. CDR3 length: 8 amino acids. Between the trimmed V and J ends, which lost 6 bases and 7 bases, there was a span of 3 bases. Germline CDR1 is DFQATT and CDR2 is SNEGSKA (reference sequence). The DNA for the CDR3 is TGCAGTGCGAGTGGCTACACCTTC. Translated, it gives CSASGYTF.

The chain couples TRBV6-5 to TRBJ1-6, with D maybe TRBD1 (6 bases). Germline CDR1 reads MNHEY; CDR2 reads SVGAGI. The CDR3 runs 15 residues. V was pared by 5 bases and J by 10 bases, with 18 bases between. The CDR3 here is CASSLGGAGWSPLHF. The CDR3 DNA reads TGTGCCAGCAGTCTGGGGGGCGCAGGTTGGTCACCCCTCCACTTT.

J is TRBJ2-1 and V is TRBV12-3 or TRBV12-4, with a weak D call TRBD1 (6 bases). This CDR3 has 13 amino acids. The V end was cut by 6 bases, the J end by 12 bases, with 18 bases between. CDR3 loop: CASSRRQAVGQFF. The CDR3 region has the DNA TGTGCCAGCAGCAGGCGACAGGCGGTTGGGCAGTTCTTC.

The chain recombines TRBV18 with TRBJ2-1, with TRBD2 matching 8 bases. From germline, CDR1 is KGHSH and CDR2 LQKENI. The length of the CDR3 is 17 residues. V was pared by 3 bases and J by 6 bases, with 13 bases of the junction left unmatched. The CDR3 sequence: CASSPSTGTRRSNEQFF. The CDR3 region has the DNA TGTGCCAGCTCACCGTCGACCGGGACTAGAAGATCCAATGAGCAGTTCTTC.

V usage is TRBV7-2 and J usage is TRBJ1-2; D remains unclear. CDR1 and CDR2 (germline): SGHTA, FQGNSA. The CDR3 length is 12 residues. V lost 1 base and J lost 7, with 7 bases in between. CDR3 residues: CASSLGGFGYTF. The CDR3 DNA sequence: TGTGCCAGCAGCTTAGGGGGATTTGGCTACACCTTC.

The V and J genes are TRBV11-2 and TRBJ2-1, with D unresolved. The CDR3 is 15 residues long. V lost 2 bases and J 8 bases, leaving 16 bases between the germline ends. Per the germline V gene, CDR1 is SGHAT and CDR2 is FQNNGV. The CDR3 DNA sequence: TGTGCCAGCAGCTTAACGTGGGCCGCTGGGGATGAGCAGTTCTTC. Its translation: CASSLTWAAGDEQFF.

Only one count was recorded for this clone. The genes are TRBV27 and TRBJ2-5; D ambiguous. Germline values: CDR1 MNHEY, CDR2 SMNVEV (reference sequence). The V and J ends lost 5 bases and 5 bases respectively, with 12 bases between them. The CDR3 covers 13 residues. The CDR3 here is CASSPLTGETQYF. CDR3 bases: TGTGCCAGCAGTCCTCTAACCGGGGAGACCCAGTACTTC.

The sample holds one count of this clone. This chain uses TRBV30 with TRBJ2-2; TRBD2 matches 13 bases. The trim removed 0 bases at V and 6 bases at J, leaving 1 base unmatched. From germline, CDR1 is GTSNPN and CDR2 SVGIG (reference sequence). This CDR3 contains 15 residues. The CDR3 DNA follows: TGTGCCTGGAGTGTAACTAGCGGGAGGGCCGGGGAGCTGTTTTTT. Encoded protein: CAWSVTSGRAGELFF.

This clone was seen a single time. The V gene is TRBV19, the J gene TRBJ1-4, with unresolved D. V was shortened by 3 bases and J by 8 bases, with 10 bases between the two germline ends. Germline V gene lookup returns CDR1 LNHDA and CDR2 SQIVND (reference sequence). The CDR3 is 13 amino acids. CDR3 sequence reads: CASSINRREKLFF. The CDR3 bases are TGTGCCAGTAGTATTAACCGGAGGGAAAAACTGTTTTTT.

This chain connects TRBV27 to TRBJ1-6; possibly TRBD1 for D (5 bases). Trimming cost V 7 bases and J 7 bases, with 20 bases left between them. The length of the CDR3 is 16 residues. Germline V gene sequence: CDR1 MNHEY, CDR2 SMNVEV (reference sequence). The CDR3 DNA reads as TGTGCCAGCACCCACCTTAAGACAGATCTAAATTCACCCCTCCACTTT. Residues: CASTHLKTDLNSPLHF.

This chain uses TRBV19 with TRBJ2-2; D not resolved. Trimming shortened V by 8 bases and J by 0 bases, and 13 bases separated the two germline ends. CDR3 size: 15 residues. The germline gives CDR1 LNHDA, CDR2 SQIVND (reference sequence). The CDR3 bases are TGTGCCAGTGCTAAAAGAGAAACGAACACCGGGGAGCTGTTTTTT. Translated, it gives CASAKRETNTGELFF.

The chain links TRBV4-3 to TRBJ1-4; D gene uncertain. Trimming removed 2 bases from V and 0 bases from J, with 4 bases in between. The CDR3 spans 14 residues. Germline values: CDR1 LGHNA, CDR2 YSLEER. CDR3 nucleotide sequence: TGCGCCAGCAGCCAAAGTTCAACTAATGAAAAACTGTTTTTT. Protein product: CASSQSSTNEKLFF.